Below are 22 T cell receptor beta chains sequenced from a single sample in a study of blood T cell repertoires in COVID-19. The table came from immunoSEQ multiplex PCR; TCRdb's copy has only in-frame clones and leaves some out. The sample lists over 350,000 clones, around nine tenths occurring once. The sequenced material came from PBMCs or T cells enriched from blood (not recorded which). These receptors were obtained from a woman younger than 35 who had recovered from COVID-19.

This chain connects TRBV5-4 to TRBJ2-1; possibly TRBD1 for D (5 bases). V lost 7 bases and J 3 bases, leaving 17 bases between the germline ends. Looked up from germline, CDR1 is SGHNT and CDR2 is YYREEE (reference sequence). This CDR3 region has 15 residues. The CDR3 region has the DNA TGTGCCAGCGAGAAAGGTGGGGCCAGCTACAATGAGCAGTTCTTC. It yields the protein CASEKGGASYNEQFF.

The chain has TRBV2 and TRBJ2-7; 8 positions match TRBD1. The CDR3 consists of 14 residues. J gave up 6 bases and V 7 bases, and 11 bases lay outside the gene matches. Germline CDR1 reads SNHLY; CDR2 reads FYNNEI. The CDR3: CASNGDRFSTEQYF. DNA of the CDR3: TGTGCCAGCAACGGGGACAGGTTTTCAACCGAGCAGTACTTC.

This chain connects TRBV7-6 to TRBJ1-2, with 8 bases aligning to TRBD1. The V segment lost 1 base and the J segment 3 bases; nucleotides outside the gene matches: 4. The CDR3 spans 15 residues. CDR1 is SGHVS, CDR2 FNYEAQ, per germline. The DNA of the CDR3 is TGTGCCAGCAGCTTAGACCGGACAGGGTACTATGGCTACACCTTC. It translates to CASSLDRTGYYGYTF.

This chain connects TRBV7-2 to TRBJ1-5; 11 bases are shared with TRBD1. This CDR3 has 18 residues. Germline V lookup: CDR1 SGHTA, CDR2 FQGNSA. After removal of 5 bases from V and 0 bases from J, the junction contained 9 bases not matched to a gene. CDR3 sequence reads: CASSPLGQGGPSNQPQHF. DNA of the CDR3: TGTGCCAGCAGCCCATTGGGACAGGGGGGACCTAGCAATCAGCCCCAGCATTTT.

This chain joins TRBV3-1 (or the pseudogene TRBV3-2) and TRBJ2-7; D call uncertain. The CDR3 has 12 amino acids. In germline, CDR1 is LGHDT, CDR2 YNNKEL (reference sequence). V gave up 7 bases and J gave up 0 bases, with 7 bases separating them. CDR3 amino acids: CASTPFSYEQYF. As DNA, the CDR3 is TGTGCCAGCACCCCTTTCTCCTACGAGCAGTACTTC.

CDR3 nucleotides: TGTGCCTGGAGTGTAGGTTACAGGGGGGCTGAAGCTTTCTTT. Its protein product is CAWSVGYRGAEAFF. This chain joins TRBV30 and TRBJ1-1; 8 positions match TRBD1. V shed 0 bases, J shed 6 bases, and the junction held 6 bases outside the gene matches. The CDR3 consists of 14 residues. Germline CDR1 is GTSNPN and CDR2 is SVGIG (reference sequence).

The CDR3 bases are TGTGCCAGCAGCCACGAGACAGGGGTGCATCAGCCCCAGCATTTT. Translation gives CASSHETGVHQPQHF. V usage is TRBV7-2 and J usage is TRBJ1-5; 8 nucleotides match TRBD1. The J segment lost 5 bases and the V segment lost 5 bases, leaving 8 bases of the junction unmatched. The CDR3 loop spans 15 amino acids. In germline, CDR1 is SGHTA, CDR2 FQGNSA. Full variable domain (remainder filled in from reference TRBV7-2 and TRBJ1-5): GAGVSQSPSNKVTEKGKDVELRCDPISGHTALYWYRQSLGQGLEFLIYFQGNSAPDKSGLPSDRFSAERTGGSVSTLTIQRTQQEDSAVYLCASSHETGVHQPQHFGDGTRLSIL.

The rearrangement links TRBV6-5 to TRBJ2-7, with TRBD1 matching over 9 bases. Trimming at V came to 2 bases and at J to 4 bases, leaving 9 bases not matched to a gene. The CDR3 covers 16 residues. Per the germline V gene, CDR1 is MNHEY and CDR2 is SVGAGI. CDR3 nucleotides: TGTGCCAGCAGTTACGGGTTGGGACAGGGATTTTACGAGCAGTACTTC. Translation gives CASSYGLGQGFYEQYF.

The chain employs TRBV5-1 and TRBJ1-2; possible D gene TRBD1, 6 bases. Germline-derived CDR1 and CDR2 are SGHRS and YFSETQ. V lost 0 bases, J lost 8 bases, and 17 bases lay in between. The CDR3 is made up of 15 amino acids. This CDR3 reads CASSLDRVGAGGYTF. The CDR3 nucleotides read TGCGCCAGCAGCTTGGACAGGGTGGGAGCGGGGGGCTACACCTTC.

This clone was seen only a few times. The rearrangement joins TRBV21-1 to TRBJ1-5; TRBD1 is taken as the D call from the table, unchecked against the DNA. TRBV21-1 is a pseudogene locus. The CDR3 covers 13 residues. The CDR3 coding sequence is TGTGCCAGCAGCAAGGGCCTGGGTCGGCCCCAGCATTTT. Its translation is CASSKGLGRPQHF.

The V call is TRBV6-5, the J call TRBJ2-1, with a weak D call TRBD2 (5 bases). The CDR3 runs 13 residues. Germline V gene data show CDR1 as MNHEY and CDR2 as SVGAGI. V dropped 6 bases and J dropped 7 bases, with 13 bases sitting between them. The CDR3 region has the DNA TGTGCCAGCAGCCGGGGTCCGAGGAATGAGCAGTTCTTC. It specifies CASSRGPRNEQFF.

The gene calls are TRBV6-1 and TRBJ1-6; D is undetermined. Trimming took off 1 base at V and 2 bases at J, with 12 bases between the two ends. Germline CDR1 MNHNS, CDR2 SASEGT. This CDR3 comprises 17 residues. The chain's CDR3 is CASSEVRFGAYNSPLHF. The CDR3 DNA reads TGTGCCAGCAGTGAAGTGCGGTTCGGGGCCTATAATTCACCCCTCCACTTT.

The CDR3 is CASSPSTASPQHF. The CDR3 DNA follows: TGTGCCAGCAGCCCCTCTACAGCCTCCCCCCAGCATTTT. The chain carries TRBV3-1 (or the pseudogene TRBV3-2) and TRBJ1-5; D uncertain. Between the trimmed V and J ends, which lost 4 bases and 10 bases, there was a span of 14 bases. CDR3 size: 13 residues. Per germline, CDR1 LGHDT and CDR2 YNNKEL (reference sequence).

J is TRBJ1-3 and V is TRBV19; TRBD1 matches 9 bases. With V trimmed by 7 bases and J by 0 bases, 7 bases remained unmatched. CDR1 and CDR2 from the germline V gene are LNHDA and SQIVND (reference sequence). This CDR3 has 16 residues. The CDR3 sequence is CASTLQGASSGNTIYF. CDR3 sequence (DNA): TGTGCCAGTACCTTACAGGGGGCGAGCTCTGGAAACACCATATATTTT.

This chain links TRBV29-1 with TRBJ1-2; 9 bases align to TRBD1. The ends lost 4 bases at V and 8 bases at J; junction bases unmatched: 11. The CDR3 has 14 residues. The germline CDR1 and CDR2 sequences are SQVTM and ANQGSEA. This chain's CDR3 is CSVVPGTGWLGYTF. Here the CDR3 DNA reads TGCAGCGTTGTACCCGGGACAGGGTGGCTGGGCTACACCTTC.

The chain uses TRBV19 and TRBJ2-7, with 9 bases that match TRBD1. CDR1 is LNHDA and CDR2 is SQIVND in the germline V gene (reference sequence). The CDR3 contains 13 residues. Trimming removed 6 bases from V and 3 bases from J; junction bases left unmatched: 3. CDR3 nucleotide sequence: TGTGCCAGTAGCGACAGGGGGTACTACGAGCAGTACTTC. It codes for CASSDRGYYEQYF. The complete variable domain, with remaining parts taken from reference TRBV19 and TRBJ2-7, reads DGGITQSPKYLFRKEGQNVTLSCEQNLNHDAMYWYRQDPGQGLRLIYYSQIVNDFQKGDIAEGYSVSREKKESFPLTVTSAQKNPTAFYLCASSDRGYYEQYFGPGTRLTVT.

The rearrangement uses TRBV28 and TRBJ1-5; 7 bases match TRBD1. Germline CDR1 reads MDHEN; CDR2 reads SYDVKM. This CDR3 is built from 20 residues. V shed 5 bases and J 0 bases; nucleotides not matched to a gene: 19. The CDR3 DNA follows: TGTGCCAGCAGTCCTAGGACAGGACCCCAGGGGATATATAGCAATCAGCCCCAGCATTTT. Its translation is CASSPRTGPQGIYSNQPQHF. Variable domain in full (rest from reference TRBV28 and TRBJ1-5): DVKVTQSSRYLVKRTGEKVFLECVQDMDHENMFWYRQDPGLGLRLIYFSYDVKMKEKGDIPEGYSVSREKKERFSLILESASTNQTSMYLCASSPRTGPQGIYSNQPQHFGDGTRLSIL.

This chain uses TRBV18 with TRBJ2-5; 9 nucleotides align to TRBD1. The junction had 14 bases not matched to a gene; V was cut back by 4 bases and J by 5 bases. The V gene's germline CDR1 is KGHSH and CDR2 LQKENI. CDR3 length equals 17 residues. The CDR3 region is CASSQTTGGVLWETQYF. CDR3 nucleotide sequence: TGTGCCAGCTCACAAACCACAGGGGGCGTATTGTGGGAGACCCAGTACTTC.

This clone was counted a few times. V is TRBV19 and J is TRBJ2-7, with TRBD1 matching over 10 bases. The CDR3 runs to 16 residues. The trim removed 5 bases at V and 4 bases at J, leaving 11 bases unmatched. Germline-derived CDR1 and CDR2 are LNHDA and SQIVND (reference sequence). CDR3 coding DNA: TGTGCCAGTAGTCCCGGGACAGGGGTCTCGGTATACGAGCAGTACTTC. Protein: CASSPGTGVSVYEQYF.

The chain joins TRBV6-5 to TRBJ2-7; 9 nucleotides line up with TRBD2. V trimming: 6 bases; J trimming: 4 bases; junction bases outside the gene matches: 4. CDR3 length: 13 residues. The germline V gene encodes CDR1 MNHEY and CDR2 SVGAGI. As DNA, the CDR3 is TGTGCCAGCAGAGAGGGACTAGCATACGAGCAGTACTTC. It specifies CASREGLAYEQYF.

This sequence joins TRBV7-8 and TRBJ2-7; 8 nucleotides match TRBD1. The V gene's germline CDR1 is SGHVS and CDR2 FQNEAQ. This CDR3 has 16 residues. Losses at the gene ends were 1 base for V and 3 bases for J; bases not matched to a gene: 8. This CDR3 is CASSLVVQGAFYEQYF. The DNA for the CDR3 is TGTGCCAGCAGCTTAGTGGTTCAGGGGGCCTTCTACGAGCAGTACTTC. Full variable domain (remainder filled in from reference TRBV7-8 and TRBJ2-7): GAGVSQSPRYKVAKRGQDVALRCDPISGHVSLFWYQQALGQGPEFLTYFQNEAQLDKSGLPSDRFFAERPEGSVSTLKIQRTQQEDSAVYLCASSLVVQGAFYEQYFGPGTRLTVT.

The chain recombines TRBV10-3 with TRBJ1-1, with D tentatively TRBD1 (6 bases). Germline loops: CDR1 ENHRY, CDR2 SYGVKD. V was clipped by 6 bases and J by 1 base, with 6 bases between them. This CDR3 is 12 amino acids long. The CDR3 region has the DNA TGTGCCATCAGGGGACAGAACACTGAAGCTTTCTTT. It translates to CAIRGQNTEAFF.